This TCR beta chain comes out of a study of blood T cell repertoires in COVID-19. As originally analysed: Amplifying reference gene primers gave estimates of nucleated cell counts. The protocol was immunoSEQ multiplex PCR, while the TCRdb copy is restricted to in-frame clones and leaves out a portion. Clone size and V and J calls were adopted from that table, with D and trimming inferred from the DNA. The profile shows approximately 100,000 clones, 82% of them singletons. Germline loops: CDR1 SNHLY, CDR2 FYNNEI. CDR3 size: 13 residues. Trimming removed 0 bases at V and 10 bases at J, with 12 bases between.

This sequence was found in a man in his sixties or seventies with active or convalescent COVID-19. The chain has TRBV2 and TRBJ1-2; a weak D match, TRBD1 (5 bases). The sample consisted of peripheral blood. DNA of the CDR3: TGTGCCAGCAGTGAAGCGGAGGGGATATTCTACACCTTC. Its translation is CASSEAEGIFYTF. The full variable domain, with the rest looked up from reference TRBV2 and TRBJ1-2, is EPEVTQTPSHQVTQMGQEVILRCVPISNHLYFYWYRQILGQKVEFLVSFYNNEISEKSEIFDDQFSVERPDGSNFTLKIRSTKLEDSAMYFCASSEAEGIFYTFGSGTRLTVV.